This T cell receptor beta chain emerged from a study of preoperative IRX-2 immunotherapy in early breast cancer (dated by TCRdb to the late 2010s). Receptors were amplified or captured by the immunoSEQ multiplex PCR assay. TCRdb obtained this table from immuneACCESS and retained in-frame rearrangements with V and J assigned. These tables miss some clones; where compared with another copy, unresolved V genes account for less than half of the shortfall, and the remainder is unexplained. The sample records around 25,000 clones, approximately 77% of which are singletons. Clones ranked in the top ten supply 6% to 8.5% of the sample. The intended sense of this specimen's treatment or condition label: preoperative locoregional IRX-2 cytokine immunotherapy. The samples were obtained from a phase Ib study that tested preoperative, locoregional IRX-2 cytokine immunotherapy designed to prime immune responses. The donors were early-stage breast cancer patients who were given IRX-2 prior to surgery.

About this clone itself: The antigen this receptor binds is unknown. Base qualities were left out, and no much larger clone turns up one base away.

From a lookup of the germline V gene, CDR1 and CDR2 are SGHDN and FVKESK. Spanning cysteine to phenylalanine, the CDR3 consists of 16 amino acids. Kept here is only the CDR3 DNA, which spans 48 bases and is read in frame from base 1. V and J are trimmed by 6 bases and 2 bases, and the gene matches miss 4 bases of the junction. The TCR comes from a human donor with breast cancer. Recombination linked TRBV14 to TRBJ2-6, and 10 junction bases match TRBD1. Sequences were derived from lymph node tissue, sampled after IRX-2 immunotherapy. CDR3 region: CASSLTGGAGANVLTF. The nucleotides are TGTGCCAGCAGTCTGACAGGGGGCGCTGGGGCCAACGTCCTGACTTTC.